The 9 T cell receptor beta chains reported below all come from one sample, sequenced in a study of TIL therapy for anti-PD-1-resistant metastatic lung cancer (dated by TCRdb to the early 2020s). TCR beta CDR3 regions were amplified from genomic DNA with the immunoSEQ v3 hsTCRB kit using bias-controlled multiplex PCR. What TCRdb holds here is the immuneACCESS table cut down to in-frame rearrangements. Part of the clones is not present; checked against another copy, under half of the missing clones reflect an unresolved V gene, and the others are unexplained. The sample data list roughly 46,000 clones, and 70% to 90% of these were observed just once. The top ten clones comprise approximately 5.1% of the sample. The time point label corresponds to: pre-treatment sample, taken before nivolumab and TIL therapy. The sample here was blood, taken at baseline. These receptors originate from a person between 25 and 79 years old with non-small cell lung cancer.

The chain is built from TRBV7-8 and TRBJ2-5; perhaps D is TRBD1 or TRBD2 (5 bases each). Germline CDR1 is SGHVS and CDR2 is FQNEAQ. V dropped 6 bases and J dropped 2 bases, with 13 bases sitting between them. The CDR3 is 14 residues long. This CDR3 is CASRVRGSQETQYF. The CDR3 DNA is TGTGCCAGCAGAGTGAGGGGAAGTCAAGAGACCCAGTACTTC. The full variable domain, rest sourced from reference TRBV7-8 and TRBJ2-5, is GAGVSQSPRYKVAKRGQDVALRCDPISGHVSLFWYQQALGQGPEFLTYFQNEAQLDKSGLPSDRFFAERPEGSVSTLKIQRTQQEDSAVYLCASRVRGSQETQYFGPGTRLLVL.

The CDR3 DNA reads as TGTGCCAGCAGTGAAAAGAGCGGTGAAAAACTGTTTTTT. Translation: CASSEKSGEKLFF. This chain uses TRBV2 with TRBJ1-4; D unresolved. The CDR3 runs 13 residues. Germline V gene sequence: CDR1 SNHLY, CDR2 FYNNEI. Deletions cut 2 bases from V and 7 bases from J, with 8 bases between.

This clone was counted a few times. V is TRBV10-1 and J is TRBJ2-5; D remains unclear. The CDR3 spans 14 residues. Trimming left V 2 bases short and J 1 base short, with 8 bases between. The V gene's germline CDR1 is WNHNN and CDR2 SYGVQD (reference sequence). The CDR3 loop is CASSEGRAQETQYF. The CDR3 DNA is TGCGCCAGCAGTGAGGGTAGAGCCCAAGAGACCCAGTACTTC.

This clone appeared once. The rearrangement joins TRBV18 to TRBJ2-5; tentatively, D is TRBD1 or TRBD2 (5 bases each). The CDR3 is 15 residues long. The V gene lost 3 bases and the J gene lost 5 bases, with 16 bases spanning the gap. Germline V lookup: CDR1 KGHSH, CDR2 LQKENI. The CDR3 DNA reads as TGTGCCAGCTCACCCCGGGACCCGTCGGGCGAGACCCAGTACTTC. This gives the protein CASSPRDPSGETQYF.

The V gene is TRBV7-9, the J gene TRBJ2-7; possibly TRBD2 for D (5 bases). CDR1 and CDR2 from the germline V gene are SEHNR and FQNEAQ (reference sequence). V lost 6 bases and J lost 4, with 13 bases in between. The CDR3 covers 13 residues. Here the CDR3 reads CASSTLRAYEQYF. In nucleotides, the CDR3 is TGTGCCAGCAGTACTTTGAGGGCGTACGAGCAGTACTTC.

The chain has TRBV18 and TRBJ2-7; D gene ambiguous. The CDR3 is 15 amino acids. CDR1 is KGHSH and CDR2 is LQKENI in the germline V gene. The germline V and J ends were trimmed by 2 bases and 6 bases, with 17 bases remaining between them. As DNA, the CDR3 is TGTGCCAGCTCACCAACGCCAGGTGCTGGGCTCGAGCAGTACTTC. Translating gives CASSPTPGAGLEQYF. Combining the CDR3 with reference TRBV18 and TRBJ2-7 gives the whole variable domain NAGVMQNPRHLVRRRGQEARLRCSPMKGHSHVYWYRQLPEEGLKFMVYLQKENIIDESGMPKERFSAEFPKEGPSILRIQQVVRGDSAAYFCASSPTPGAGLEQYFGPGTRLTVT.

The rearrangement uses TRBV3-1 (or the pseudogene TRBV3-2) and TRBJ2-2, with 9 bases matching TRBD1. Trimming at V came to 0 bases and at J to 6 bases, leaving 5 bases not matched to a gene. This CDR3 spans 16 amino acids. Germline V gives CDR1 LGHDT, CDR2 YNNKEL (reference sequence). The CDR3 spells CASSQEWDRVSGELFF. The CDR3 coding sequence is TGTGCCAGCAGCCAAGAGTGGGACAGGGTGTCCGGGGAGCTGTTTTTT.

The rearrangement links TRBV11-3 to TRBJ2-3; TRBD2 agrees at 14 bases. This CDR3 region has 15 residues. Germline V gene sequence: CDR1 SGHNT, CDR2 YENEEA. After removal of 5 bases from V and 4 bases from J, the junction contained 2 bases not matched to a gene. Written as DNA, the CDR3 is TGTGCCAGCAGCCAGACTAGCGGGAGGGCAGATACGCAGTATTTT. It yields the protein CASSQTSGRADTQYF. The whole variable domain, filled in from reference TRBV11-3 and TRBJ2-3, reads EAGVVQSPRYKIIEKKQPVAFWCNPISGHNTLYWYLQNLGQGPELLIRYENEEAVDDSQLPKDRFSAERLKGVDSTLKIQPAELGDSAVYLCASSQTSGRADTQYFGPGTRLTVL.

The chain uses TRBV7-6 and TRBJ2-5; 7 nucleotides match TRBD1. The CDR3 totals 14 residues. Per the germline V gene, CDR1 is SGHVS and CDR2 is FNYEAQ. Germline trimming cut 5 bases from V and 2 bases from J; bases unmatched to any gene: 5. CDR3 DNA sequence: TGTGCCAGCAGCCAGACAGGGTATCAAGAGACCCAGTACTTC. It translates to CASSQTGYQETQYF.